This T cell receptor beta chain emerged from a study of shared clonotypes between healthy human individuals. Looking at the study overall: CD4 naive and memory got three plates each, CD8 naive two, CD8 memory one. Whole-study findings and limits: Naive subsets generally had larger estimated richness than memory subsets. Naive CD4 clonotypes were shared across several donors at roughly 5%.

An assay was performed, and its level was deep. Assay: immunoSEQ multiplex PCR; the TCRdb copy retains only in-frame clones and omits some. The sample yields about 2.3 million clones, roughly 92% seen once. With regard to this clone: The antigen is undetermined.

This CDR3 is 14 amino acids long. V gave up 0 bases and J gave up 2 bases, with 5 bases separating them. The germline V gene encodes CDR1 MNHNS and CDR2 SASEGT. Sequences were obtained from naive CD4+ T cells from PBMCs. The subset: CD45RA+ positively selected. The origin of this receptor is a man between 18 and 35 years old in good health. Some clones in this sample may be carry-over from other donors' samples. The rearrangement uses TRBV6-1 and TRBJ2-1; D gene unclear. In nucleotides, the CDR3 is TGTGCCAGCAGTGAAGCAGTAACCTACAATGAGCAGTTCTTC. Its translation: CASSEAVTYNEQFF.